This T cell receptor beta chain was recorded in a study of blood T cells in healthy people across ages. Whole-study results and caveats: TCR beta diversity, measured per million T cells, fell in a roughly linear way with age.

Turning to this clonotype: The antigen is undetermined.

Combining a sample-barcoded 5' primer with a J-beta primer mix, a second PCR ran for roughly 7 to 12 cycles. Each CDR3 protein gets one entry after TCRdb re-called the 5' RACE reads with MiXCR. Of about 1,400,000 distinct CDR3 sequences listed, around 59% are singletons. The CDR3 sequence is 13 residues long. The V and J ends lost 6 bases and 1 base respectively, with 9 bases between them. Germline V gene sequence: CDR1 LNHNV, CDR2 YYDKDF (reference sequence). The origin of this receptor is a man in his late teens or twenties in good health. This chain joins TRBV15 and TRBJ2-5, with D perhaps matching TRBD1 (5 bases). Specimen: blood. In DNA form, the CDR3 reads TGTGCCACCAGTGAGGACATCCAAGAGACCCAGTACTTC. It encodes CATSEDIQETQYF.